The T cell receptor (beta chain) described here comes from a study of T cells after yellow fever vaccination (dated by TCRdb to the late 2010s). Notes on the research overall: Libraries from fractions with low cell numbers were prepared with the SMART-Seq v4 Ultra Low Input RNA kit. To follow T-cell clones before and after primary and booster YFV17D yellow fever vaccination, bulk TCR alpha and beta repertoires were sequenced over time. Two healthy male donors made up the cohort, one aged 18 to 29 years and the other aged 30 to 40 years. Bulk PBMC replicates and cell subsets were isolated from blood drawn at multiple timepoints before and after both primary and secondary immunization. General study outcomes and caveats: Compared with the primary T-cell response, the secondary T-cell response was weaker but faster, peaking on day 5 rather than day 15. After the booster, most clones that had expanded after primary vaccination were detected again (approximately 95% of CD4 and roughly 86% of CD8), suggesting broad maintenance of memory. A small share of clonotypes occurred in both CD4 and CD8 compartments, likely arising from convergent recombination. FACS-sorted repertoires could contain abundant contaminating clonotypes from the bulk population, so computational filtering was required. Because only a couple of donors were included in the study, the extent to which the findings can be generalized is limited.

This clonotype was recorded many times. This clone's antigen is unknown. Base qualities are not at hand, and no much larger clone is one base apart. TCRdb lists the instrument as Illumina NovaSeq 6000. TCR cDNA was synthesized by 5'RACE template switching, through which a universal primer site and unique molecular identifiers were introduced. cDNA synthesis was primed from both the TCR alpha and TCR beta constant segments. Library amplification used two PCR steps, and the second PCR step added sample barcodes and sequencing adapters. Libraries were sequenced on Illumina HiSeq 2500 (2x100 bp) or NovaSeq (2x150 bp). As for the authors' bioinformatics: MIGEC was used to demultiplex reads and collapse the reads into UMI consensus sequences, and MiXCR was used for V(D)J alignment. Clonotypes responding to the vaccine were identified with edgeR on replicate PBMC samples, with the criteria of FDR below 0.01 and a log2 fold change above 5 up to day 15. Bulk clonotypes were assigned CD4 or CD8 identity according to which sequenced CD4 or CD8 repertoire held them at higher abundance. TCRdb trimmed public reads at Q25 via fastp, called clones via MiXCR and kept in-frame beta chains. For every CDR3 protein sequence, its rows merge into one entry that carries the most common genes and DNA. For this entry, the V and J calls and clone size follow TCRdb and not the study's own pipeline. Here the sample has some 300,000 distinct CDR3 sequences; 8.7% occur a single time. About 3.7% of the sample is taken by the ten largest.

The meaning of the sample's treatment or condition label: live attenuated yellow fever vaccine strain. PBMCs were isolated from peripheral blood using a standard Ficoll-Paque protocol. Dynabeads CD4 and CD8 positive selection kits were used to isolate CD4 and CD8 T-cell fractions. TriZol was used to extract RNA from bulk PBMCs, CD4 and CD8 fractions, and dextramer-positive and dextramer-negative fractions. Sequencing was performed on CD4+ T cells sorted from PBMCs, taken 5 days after the yellow fever booster vaccination. This TCR derives from a man younger than 35 who received the YFV17D yellow fever vaccine.

CDR3 reads: CASSPTLGSGTEAFF. The bases read TGTGCCAGCAGCCCGACCTTGGGGTCGGGGACTGAAGCTTTCTTT. Here the chain combines TRBV9 and TRBJ1-1; the D gene is not confidently resolved. Via the germline V gene, CDR1 is SGDLS and CDR2 YYNGEE. V gives up 4 bases and J gives up 5 bases, and the segment between their germline ends measures 18 bases. The CDR3 has 15 amino acids, counting the end cysteine and phenylalanine. The DNA shown is the 45-base CDR3, in frame from base 1. With the portions outside the CDR3 filled from the reference TRBV9 and TRBJ1-1 genes, the complete variable region becomes DSGVTQTPKHLITATGQRVTLRCSPRSGDLSVYWYQQSLDQGLQFLIQYYNGEERAKGNILERFSAQQFPDLHSELNLSSLELGDSALYFCASSPTLGSGTEAFFGQGTRLTVV.